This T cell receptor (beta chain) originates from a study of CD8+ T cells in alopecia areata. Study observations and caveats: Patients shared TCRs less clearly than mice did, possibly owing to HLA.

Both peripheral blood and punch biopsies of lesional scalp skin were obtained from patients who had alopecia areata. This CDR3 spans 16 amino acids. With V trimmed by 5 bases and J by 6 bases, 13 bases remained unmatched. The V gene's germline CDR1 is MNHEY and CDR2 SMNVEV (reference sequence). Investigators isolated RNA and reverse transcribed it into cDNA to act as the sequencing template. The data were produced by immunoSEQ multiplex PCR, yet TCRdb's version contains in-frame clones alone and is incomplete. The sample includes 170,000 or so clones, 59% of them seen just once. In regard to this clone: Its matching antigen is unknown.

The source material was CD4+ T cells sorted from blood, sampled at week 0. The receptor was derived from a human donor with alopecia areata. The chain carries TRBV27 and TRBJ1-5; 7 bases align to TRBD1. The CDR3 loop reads CASSPEQGHWVQPQHF. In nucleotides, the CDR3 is TGTGCCAGCAGTCCAGAACAGGGGCATTGGGTTCAGCCCCAGCATTTT.